A single sample is the source of the 8 T cell receptor beta chains below, sequenced in a study of CD8 T cells in ankylosing spondylitis. Regarding the study as a whole: A TCR beta motif of several highly homologous variants appeared characteristic of ankylosing spondylitis blood.

Antigen specificity for these receptors is unknown. TCRdb called the 5' RACE reads again in MiXCR, with one record for every CDR3 protein. The sample lists roughly 350,000 distinct CDR3 sequences, 8% seen once, with approximately 15% in the top ten. The sequenced material came from blood, either unsorted or a sorted T cell fraction (not recorded which). The origin of the receptors is a male donor with ankylosing spondylitis.

This clonotype was seen more than once but under ten times. This rearrangement joins TRBV20-1 to TRBJ2-7; D might be TRBD2 (7 bases). The V gene's germline CDR1 is DFQATT and CDR2 SNEGSKA (reference sequence). The ends were cut back, 6 bases at V and 2 bases at J, with 17 bases in the middle. There are 14 residues in the CDR3. The CDR3 region is CSAGGGTAAYEQYF. Here the CDR3 DNA reads TGCAGTGCAGGGGGGGGGACCGCAGCCTACGAGCAGTACTTC.

This clonotype was counted only a few times. The chain combines TRBV7-2 with TRBJ2-3, with D possibly TRBD2 on 6 matching bases. V was cut by 0 bases and J by 8 bases, with 18 bases left in between. CDR3 length equals 16 residues. From germline, CDR1 is SGHTA and CDR2 FQGNSA. Written as DNA, the CDR3 is TGTGCCAGCAGCTTAGCGGTTAGCGGTAATCCCAGTACGCAGTATTTT. Its translation is CASSLAVSGNPSTQYF.

V and J are TRBV9 and TRBJ2-1; D gene uncertain. CDR1 is SGDLS, CDR2 YYNGEE, per germline. Trimming stripped 0 bases from V and 2 bases from J, with 3 bases between. This CDR3 is built from 13 residues. The CDR3 nucleotides read TGTGCCAGCAGCGTAGGGACCTACAATGAGCAGTTCTTC. Protein sequence: CASSVGTYNEQFF.

This clonotype has more than one count but fewer than ten. V gene TRBV6-2 or TRBV6-3 combines with J gene TRBJ2-7; TRBD2 matches 10 bases. CDR1 MNHEY and CDR2 SVGEGT come from the germline V gene. The CDR3 totals 16 residues. The ends lost 4 bases at V and 3 bases at J; junction bases unmatched: 9. CDR3 DNA: TGTGCCAGCAGTTTCATCCCTCGGACTAGCGGCTACGAGCAGTACTTC. Residues: CASSFIPRTSGYEQYF.

V is TRBV7-2 and J is TRBJ2-5, with 7 bases identical to TRBD2. With 1 base clipped from V and 4 bases from J, the junction kept 3 bases outside the gene matches. There are 14 residues in the CDR3. Germline CDR1 and CDR2: SGHTA and FQGNSA. The CDR3 spells CASSLEGTIETQYF. As DNA, the CDR3 is TGTGCCAGCAGCTTAGAGGGGACTATAGAGACCCAGTACTTC.

This clonotype has a handful of counts. The chain recombines TRBV12-3 or TRBV12-4 with TRBJ2-1; TRBD2 matches 12 bases. The J segment lost 8 bases and the V segment lost 5 bases, leaving 4 bases of the junction unmatched. CDR3 length equals 14 residues. CDR3 loop: CASSLTSGSYEQFF. Here the CDR3 DNA reads TGTGCCAGCAGTCTGACTAGCGGGAGTTATGAGCAGTTCTTC.

This clonotype was observed at least ten times. The chain joins TRBV20-1 to TRBJ1-4, with unresolved D. Germline V lookup: CDR1 DFQATT, CDR2 SNEGSKA (reference sequence). This CDR3 spans 13 amino acids. Trimming cost V 8 bases and J 8 bases, with 18 bases left between them. The CDR3 sequence: CSLLLPPGEKLFF. The CDR3 DNA reads as TGCAGTTTACTCCTCCCCCCTGGGGAAAAACTGTTTTTT.

V gene TRBV12-3 or TRBV12-4 combines with J gene TRBJ1-5; 10 bases agree with TRBD1. The CDR3 consists of 14 residues. V lost 5 bases, J lost 6 bases, and 4 bases stayed unmatched. CDR3 residues: CASSARDRGQPQHF. The CDR3 DNA follows: TGTGCCAGCAGTGCCCGGGACAGGGGTCAGCCCCAGCATTTT.